This section outlines one T cell receptor (beta chain) sequence together with its context. Its antigen remains unknown. Clones were sequenced by immunoSEQ multiplex PCR, and TCRdb holds only the in-frame ones, with some missing. The sample holds approximately 45,000 clones, 70% to 90% seen once. These data are taken from a study of OX40 agonist ivuxolimab in advanced cancers. About the study: Partial responses were seen in three patients, one with hepatocellular carcinoma and two with cutaneous melanoma. Overall study results and limits: Clonal expansion in partial responders at 0.1-3.0 mg/kg ranked among the lowest.

Drawing of blood for sampling happened at baseline, at cycle 4 day 1, and at cycle 7 day 1. This CDR3 contains 14 residues. CDR1 GTSNPN and CDR2 SVGIG come from the germline V gene (reference sequence). Trimming took 0 bases from V and 1 from J, leaving 10 bases between them. This rearrangement joins TRBV30 to TRBJ2-7; D gene ambiguous. This TCR derives from an adult with an advanced solid tumor such as melanoma, head and neck, liver or kidney cancer. This sample comprised CD4+ or CD8+ T cells sorted from blood, obtained in a trial of the OX40 agonist ivuxolimab. The CDR3 DNA sequence: TGTGCCTGGAGTGTTGGGTCAACTTCCTACGAGCAGTACTTC. Translated: CAWSVGSTSYEQYF.